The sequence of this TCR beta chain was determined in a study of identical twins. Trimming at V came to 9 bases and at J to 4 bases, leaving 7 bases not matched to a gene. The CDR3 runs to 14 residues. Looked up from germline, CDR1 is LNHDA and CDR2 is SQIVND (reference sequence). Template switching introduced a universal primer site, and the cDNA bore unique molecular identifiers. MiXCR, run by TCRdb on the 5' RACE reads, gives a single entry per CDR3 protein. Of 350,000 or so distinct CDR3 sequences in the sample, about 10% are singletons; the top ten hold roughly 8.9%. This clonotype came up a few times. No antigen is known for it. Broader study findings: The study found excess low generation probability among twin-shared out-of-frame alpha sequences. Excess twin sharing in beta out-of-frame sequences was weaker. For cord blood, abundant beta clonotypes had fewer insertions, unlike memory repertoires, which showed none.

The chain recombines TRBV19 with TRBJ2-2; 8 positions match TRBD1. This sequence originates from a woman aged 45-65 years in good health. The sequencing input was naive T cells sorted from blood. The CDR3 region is CASVGQGSTGELFF. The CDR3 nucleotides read TGTGCCAGCGTTGGACAGGGTAGCACCGGGGAGCTGTTTTTT.